The text below deals with one T cell receptor beta chain. Its specificity is not known. This entry belongs to a study of CD8+ T cells in alopecia areata. cDNA serving as the sequencing template came from extracted, reverse transcribed RNA. Profiled with immunoSEQ multiplex PCR; TCRdb holds only in-frame clones, not every one. The table shows 50,000 to 70,000 clones, with 44% occurring only once. Notes on the study in general: Greater clonality was observed in lesional scalp samples, especially alopecia totalis/universalis, versus normal scalp. The study found TCR sharing across patients less clear than in mice, possibly for HLA reasons.

V was pared by 4 bases and J by 6 bases, with 5 bases of the junction left unmatched. Germline V CDR1 and CDR2: LGHNA, YSLEER. The CDR3 has 16 residues. The chain combines TRBV4-3 with TRBJ2-1; 14 bases map to TRBD2. This clonotype was sampled from a human donor with alopecia areata. Sequences were obtained from NKG2D-low CD8+ T cells sorted from blood. In DNA, the CDR3 is TGCGCCAGCAGCCTGGGACTAGCGGGAGAAGGCAATGAGCAGTTCTTC. This gives the protein CASSLGLAGEGNEQFF.